Below, 7 T cell receptor beta chains from the same sample are listed, as sequenced in a study of T cell responses to AZD1222 COVID-19 vaccine. Libraries were prepared by immunoSEQ multiplex PCR; TCRdb keeps only in-frame clonotypes and omits some of them. This table has around 83,000 clones, roughly 94% appearing once. Sequenced here: peripheral blood, sampled on day 0 of AZD1222 vaccination. The receptors here all came from an adult in good health.

V usage is TRBV27 and J usage is TRBJ1-1, with D unclear. Trimming left V 5 bases short and J 8 bases short, with 21 bases between. Germline lookup yields CDR1 MNHEY and CDR2 SMNVEV (reference sequence). The CDR3 runs to 15 residues. DNA for the CDR3: TGTGCCAGCAGTCCTCGACTATCTAATAATCCCGAAGCTTTCTTT. Translated, it gives CASSPRLSNNPEAFF.

This clone was recorded only once. This chain connects TRBV19 to TRBJ2-3; no clear D. V was cut by 8 bases and J by 4 bases, with 22 bases left in between. The CDR3 is made up of 16 amino acids. Germline V gives CDR1 LNHDA, CDR2 SQIVND (reference sequence). CDR3 protein: CASRKMLGGVPDTQYF. In DNA, the CDR3 is TGTGCCAGTCGCAAAATGCTAGGTGGAGTTCCAGATACGCAGTATTTT.

The rearrangement uses TRBV19 and TRBJ1-3, with D unresolved. Trimming shortened V by 5 bases and J by 5 bases, and 13 bases separated the two germline ends. The CDR3 runs 14 residues. The germline V gene has CDR1 LNHDA and CDR2 SQIVND (reference sequence). The CDR3 is CASSFSAARNTIYF. CDR3 bases: TGTGCCAGTAGTTTCAGCGCCGCAAGAAACACCATATATTTT.

This chain uses TRBV27 with TRBJ2-3; TRBD2 might be the D (7 bases). The CDR3 consists of 16 residues. Germline CDR1 MNHEY, CDR2 SMNVEV (reference sequence). V was pared by 2 bases and J by 0 bases, with 12 bases between. The CDR3 DNA reads as TGTGCCAGCAGTTTAAGGGGGGGGGACAGCACAGATACGCAGTATTTT. It is translated as CASSLRGGDSTDTQYF.

This clone has only one observation. This chain uses TRBV30 with TRBJ1-4, with TRBD1 as a possible D gene (5 bases). Trimming took 0 bases from V and 5 from J, leaving 13 bases between them. The CDR3 has 15 amino acids. Germline V gives CDR1 GTSNPN, CDR2 SVGIG (reference sequence). For the CDR3, the DNA is TGTGCCTGGAGTGTACTGGGGGAGGGGAATGAAAAACTGTTTTTT. This sequence encodes CAWSVLGEGNEKLFF.

This chain's CDR3 is CASSLGVADTDTQYF. The CDR3 region has the DNA TGTGCCAGCAGCTTGGGGGTAGCGGACACAGATACGCAGTATTTT. V gene TRBV5-8 combines with J gene TRBJ2-3, with D possibly TRBD2 on 6 matching bases. There are 15 residues in the CDR3. CDR1 and CDR2 from the germline V gene are SGHTS and YDEGEE. Trimming removed 0 bases from V and 2 bases from J, with 10 bases in between. Together with reference TRBV5-8 and TRBJ2-3, the CDR3 gives the full variable domain: EAGVTQSPTHLIKTRGQQATLRCSPISGHTSVYWYQQALGLGLQFLLWYDEGEERNRGNFPPRFSGRQFPNYSSELNVNALELEDSALYLCASSLGVADTDTQYFGPGTRLTVL.

This chain connects TRBV2 to TRBJ1-5; TRBD1 agrees at 9 bases. Germline CDR1 SNHLY, CDR2 FYNNEI. After removal of 4 bases from V and 3 bases from J, the junction contained 4 bases not matched to a gene. The CDR3 sequence is 15 residues long. The CDR3 region is CASSGDRDYNQPQHF. Here the CDR3 DNA reads TGTGCCAGCAGTGGGGACAGGGACTACAATCAGCCCCAGCATTTT.